This T cell receptor (beta chain) was observed in a study of T cells after yellow fever vaccination. Study-wide context: In the case of low-cell-number fractions, SMART-Seq v4 Ultra Low Input was used for preparation.

The sample holds many counts of this clonotype. As yet, its antigen is unknown. General study points: Reappearing after the booster were most of the clones from primary vaccination (almost 97% CD4, 88% CD8).

UMIs were added to TCR cDNA along with a universal primer site when it was made by 5'RACE template switching. Each CDR3 protein is one row after TCRdb ran MiXCR on the 5' RACE reads. The table lists fewer than 400,000 distinct CDR3 sequences, over 8.5% of them singletons. Trimming shortened V by 2 bases and J by 10 bases, and 12 bases separated the two germline ends. This CDR3 is built from 12 residues. From germline, CDR1 is GTSNPN and CDR2 SVGIG (reference sequence). The TCR comes from a man between 18 and 35 years old who received the YFV17D yellow fever vaccine. The chain combines TRBV30 with TRBJ1-5; D gene uncertain. Source: CD4+ T cells sorted from PBMCs, taken 45 days after the yellow fever booster vaccination. Here the CDR3 DNA reads TGTGCCTGGAGTAGGGAGGCTGGACCCCAGCATTTT. Protein product: CAWSREAGPQHF.